The 3 T cell receptor beta chains below come from one sample, sequenced in a study of Graves' ophthalmopathy and Graves' hyperthyroidism. From RNA, the CDR3 regions of TCR beta chains were amplified and sequenced. Second-round multiplex PCR came after first-round RT-PCR with HTBI primers. MiXCR was run by TCRdb on the multiplex PCR reads, yielding one entry per CDR3 protein. The sample has 300,000 or so distinct CDR3 sequences; roughly 15% are singletons. Sequencing was performed on peripheral blood. These receptors all come from an adult man with Graves' ophthalmopathy.

This clonotype was detected many times. Written as DNA, the CDR3 is TGTGCCAGCAGCTTAAGTTATCGGGGGATGGACGAGCAGTACTTC. Its protein is CASSLSYRGMDEQYF. This chain joins TRBV7-9 and TRBJ2-7, with D perhaps TRBD2 (6 bases). Trimming took 2 bases from V and 5 from J, leaving 16 bases between them. This CDR3 has 15 amino acids. Germline CDR1 and CDR2: SEHNR and FQNEAQ (reference sequence).

The table lists this clonotype with many counts. One junction end disagrees with the germline gene, perhaps due to a read error. V is TRBV6-1 and J is TRBJ1-1, with a weak D call TRBD1 (5 bases). Germline loops: CDR1 MNHNS, CDR2 SASEGT. This CDR3 region has 16 residues. As DNA, the CDR3 is TGTGCCGGCAGTGAAATCCTGACAGAAATGAACACTGAAGCTTTCTTT. This gives the protein CAGSEILTEMNTEAFF.

The chain links TRBV12-3 or TRBV12-4 to TRBJ2-5; tentatively, D is TRBD1 or TRBD2 (5 bases each). With 6 bases removed from V and 4 bases from J, the gap between germline ends came to 18 bases. The CDR3 sequence is 15 residues long. CDR3 sequence reads: CASSSTGTGGETQYF. The CDR3 DNA reads as TGTGCCAGCAGCTCCACCGGGACCGGAGGAGAGACCCAGTACTTC.